The 27 T cell receptor beta chains listed next were all sequenced from one sample in a study of tumor and adjacent non-tumor tissue in lung cancer. Three rounds of nested PCR, following a modified ARM-PCR protocol, produced the TCRbeta library. TCRdb passed the multiplex PCR reads through MiXCR, listing each CDR3 protein once. This table has tens of thousands of distinct CDR3 sequences, around 60% appearing once. The template was RNA from unsorted bulk tissue. The normal lung tissue was taken more than 3 cm from the tumor edge. The specimen was distant non-tumor lung tissue. The receptors here all came from an older woman with non-small cell lung cancer.

The chain joins TRBV12-3 or TRBV12-4 to TRBJ2-1; perhaps D is TRBD1 or TRBD2 (5 bases each). The CDR3 is made up of 11 amino acids. V was trimmed by 6 bases and J by 15 bases, leaving 15 bases between them. CDR3 sequence: CASSSRGDAFF. The CDR3 DNA reads as TGTGCCAGCAGCTCCAGAGGGGATGCGTTCTTC.

A note on this clonotype: The junction and the germline gene differ at one end; a read error may be behind it. The chain recombines TRBV20-1 with TRBJ1-2; D not certain. The CDR3 covers 14 residues. Germline lookup yields CDR1 DFQATT and CDR2 SNEGSKA (reference sequence). The CDR3 nucleotides read TGTAGTGCTTCCGAGAATTACTTCAACTATGGCCACACCTTC. Its protein product is CSASENYFNYGHTF.

In regard to this clonotype: The junction and the germline gene differ at one end; a read error may be behind it. The V gene is TRBV29-1, the J gene TRBJ2-2; a possible D gene is TRBD2 (5 bases). The CDR3 is 11 amino acids. Germline CDR1 is SQVTM and CDR2 is ANQGSEA. CDR3 loop: CSVEDNGELFF. The CDR3 coding sequence is TGCAGCGTTGAGGATAACGGGGAACTGTTTTTT.

On this clonotype: Since no conserved phenylalanine or tryptophan closes the CDR3, a read error is the likely cause. The DNA is omitted, as the CDR3 cannot be located on it reliably, and the CDR3 follows TCRdb's listing. The rearrangement links TRBV11-3 to TRBJ2-1; the table's TRBD2 call for D was not verified on the DNA. The CDR3 is 15 residues long, counting both termini. The V gene's germline CDR1 is SGHNT and CDR2 YENEEA. The CDR3 loop is CTSSLWGTSGGKQFS.

Concerning this clonotype itself: A much larger clone lies a single base off, so this may be a read error. CDR3 amino acids: CASSLEEGEVDKQYF. CDR3 coding DNA: TGTGCCAGCAGTTTGGAGGAGGGTGAAGTGGATAAGCAGTATTTT. The genes are TRBV28 and TRBJ2-3, with D perhaps matching TRBD2 (6 bases). This CDR3 spans 15 amino acids. In germline, CDR1 is MDHEN, CDR2 SYDVKM.

CDR3 in amino acids: CSAKTGAVSVEAFF. CDR3 coding DNA: TGCAGCGCTAAAACAGGGGCGGTGAGCGTTGAAGCTTTCTTT. The chain couples TRBV29-1 to TRBJ1-1; TRBD1 matches 7 bases. CDR3 length: 14 amino acids. CDR1 and CDR2 from the germline V gene are SQVTM and ANQGSEA. Trimming took 7 bases from V and 7 from J; bases not matched to a gene: 15.

As concerns this clonotype: One end of the junction fails to match germline, which may point to a read error. V gene TRBV6-2 or TRBV6-3 combines with J gene TRBJ2-5; D uncertain. Germline lookup yields CDR1 MNHEY and CDR2 SVGEGT. This CDR3 region has 16 residues. The CDR3 reads CAGSSFSLEKLETQYF. The DNA of the CDR3 is TGTGCCGGCAGTTCCTTTTCACTGGAAAAATTAGAGACCCAGTACTTC.

Notes on this clonotype: One junction end does not reproduce the germline sequence, and a read error may be involved. This chain links TRBV11-1 with TRBJ2-1, with 8 bases lining up with TRBD2. This CDR3 contains 15 residues. CDR1 and CDR2 from the germline V gene are SGHAT and FQDESV (reference sequence). The chain's CDR3 is CASCLSIAGPVERFF. In nucleotides, the CDR3 is TGTGCCAGCTGCTTATCCATAGCGGGGCCCGTTGAGCGGTTCTTC.

With regard to this clonotype: The junction differs from germline at one of its ends, possibly a read error. This chain links TRBV29-1 with TRBJ2-5, with D possibly being TRBD2 (5 bases). The CDR3 length is 13 residues. Germline lookup yields CDR1 SQVTM and CDR2 ANQGSEA. In DNA, the CDR3 is TGTAGCGTTGAAGTTCCTTCACAAGAGACCCAGTACTTC. The encoded protein is CSVEVPSQETQYF.

Regarding this clonotype: A read error may account for a junction end that differs from germline. V is TRBV11-1 and J is TRBJ2-1, with a tentative D call TRBD2 (5 bases). The CDR3 extends over 16 amino acids. CDR1 is SGHAT, CDR2 FQDESV, per germline (reference sequence). The CDR3 reads CVSSLALACLYNEQFF. CDR3 bases: TGTGTCAGCAGCTTAGCCCTAGCTTGCCTGTACAATGAGCAGTTCTTC.

A note on this clonotype: A much larger clone lies one base from this, so it may be a read error. The rearrangement joins TRBV13 to TRBJ1-1; 7 bases agree with TRBD1. The CDR3 has 18 amino acids. CDR1 PRHDT and CDR2 FYEKMQ come from the germline V gene (reference sequence). The CDR3 nucleotides are TGTACCAGCAGGTGGCCCGGGGAACGGGGCAGGGGGAGCACTGAAGCTTTCTTT. It encodes CTSRWPGERGRGSTEAFF.

Of note for this clonotype: The germline gene is not matched at one end of the junction; a read error may be the cause. The V and J genes are TRBV4-1 and TRBJ1-1; D not resolved. The CDR3 is 14 residues long. Germline CDR1 and CDR2: MGHRA and YSYEKL. The CDR3: CASSQGTENTEAFF. CDR3 sequence (DNA): TGCGCCAGTAGCCAAGGTACAGAGAACACTGAAGCTTTCTTT.

This clonotype was recorded many times. This chain joins TRBV5-4 and TRBJ2-6; no firm D call. V was cut by 4 bases and J by 0 bases, with 14 bases left in between. The CDR3 covers 17 residues. CDR1 is SGHNT and CDR2 is YYREEE in the germline V gene (reference sequence). The CDR3 coding sequence is TGTGCCAGCAGCCTAAATCGTGTAAGCTCTGGGGCCAACGTCCTGACTTTC. Translated: CASSLNRVSSGANVLTF.

This rearrangement joins TRBV29-1 to TRBJ1-1, with D maybe TRBD1 (5 bases). This CDR3 has 11 amino acids. Germline lookup yields CDR1 SQVTM and CDR2 ANQGSEA. Deletions cut 7 bases from V and 13 bases from J, with 19 bases between. The DNA of the CDR3 is TGCAGCGCCCACAGGATCACTGGAGTTTTCTTT. It yields the protein CSAHRITGVFF.

In the case of this clonotype: The conserved final phenylalanine or tryptophan is absent from the CDR3, which likely points to a read error. The chain has TRBV6-1 and TRBJ1-5, with 7 bases identical to TRBD1. The CDR3 runs to 15 residues. CDR1 is MNHNS, CDR2 SASEGT, per germline. CDR3 loop: CVSSESGGYNQPQHS. The CDR3 DNA follows: TGTGTCAGCAGTGAATCAGGGGGTTACAATCAGCCCCAGCATTCT.

A remark on this clonotype: One junction end does not reproduce the germline sequence, and a read error may be involved. This rearrangement joins TRBV20-1 to TRBJ2-7; D gene ambiguous. CDR3 size: 11 residues. Germline V gives CDR1 DFQATT, CDR2 SNEGSKA (reference sequence). The CDR3 here is CSAKEAEEHYF. The CDR3 bases are TGCAGTGCTAAAGAGGCGGAAGAGCACTACTTC.

This clonotype has just one count. A junction boundary mismatches the germline segment, possibly from a read error. The rearrangement links TRBV6-1 to TRBJ1-1; D is possibly TRBD1 (5 bases). CDR3 length: 13 residues. CDR1 and CDR2 from the germline V gene are MNHNS and SASEGT. The CDR3 sequence: CASREPGNTEALF. Here the CDR3 DNA reads TGTGCCAGCAGAGAACCAGGGAACACTGAAGCTCTCTTT.

This clonotype was seen only a few times. This sequence joins TRBV5-4 and TRBJ2-5; TRBD1 or TRBD2 may be the D gene (6 bases each). The CDR3 is 12 residues long. The germline V gene has CDR1 SGHNT and CDR2 YYREEE (reference sequence). The CDR3 protein is CVRGAAQETQYF. The CDR3 nucleotides are TGTGTAAGGGGGGCCGCCCAAGAGACCCAGTACTTC.

With respect to this clonotype: Compared with germline, one end of the junction differs, possibly owing to a read error. The chain recombines TRBV20-1 with TRBJ2-5, with 8 bases lining up with TRBD2. Germline V gene lookup returns CDR1 DFQATT and CDR2 SNEGSKA (reference sequence). CDR3 size: 16 residues. The CDR3 region is CTARAGSGEVEETQYF. In DNA form, the CDR3 reads TGCACTGCTAGAGCTGGTAGCGGGGAGGTTGAGGAGACCCAGTACTTC.

At least ten counts were recorded for this clonotype. This chain connects TRBV6-5 to TRBJ2-2; D assignment may be TRBD1 or TRBD2 (5 bases each). The CDR3 runs 12 residues. CDR1 and CDR2 from the germline V gene are MNHEY and SVGAGI. Between the trimmed V and J ends, which lost 4 bases and 6 bases, there was a span of 6 bases. CDR3 sequence: CASSWGPGELFF. CDR3 DNA: TGTGCCAGCAGTTGGGGACCCGGGGAGCTGTTTTTT.

Regarding this clonotype: Sequence at one end of the junction differs from germline and may be a read error. V usage is TRBV24-1 and J usage is TRBJ2-1; 14 nucleotides match TRBD2. This CDR3 has 17 residues. CDR1 is KGHDR and CDR2 is SFDVKD in the germline V gene. In DNA, the CDR3 is TGTGTCACCAGTGATTTTACTTCGGGACTAGCGGGAGACGAGCAGCTCTTC. Translation gives CVTSDFTSGLAGDEQLF.

On this clonotype: The junction departs from the called germline gene at one end, perhaps through a read error. The rearrangement uses TRBV5-4 and TRBJ2-5, with 7 bases that match TRBD2. CDR1 and CDR2 (germline): SGHNT, YYREEE (reference sequence). The CDR3 loop spans 15 amino acids. The DNA of the CDR3 is TGTGCCAACAGCTTGGGGGGGATACCACAAGAGGCCCAGTACTTC. This encodes CANSLGGIPQEAQYF.

For this clonotype: Its ends do not fully match the called genes, so a read error is possible. The chain uses TRBV6-2 or TRBV6-3 and TRBJ1-5; D call uncertain. The CDR3 loop spans 19 amino acids. Germline CDR1 reads MNHEY; CDR2 reads SVGEGT. The CDR3 reads CAGSYPLGRVTYSKQPQHF. In DNA form, the CDR3 reads TGTGCCGGCAGTTACCCGCTGGGAAGAGTGACCTATAGCAAACAGCCCCAGCATTTT.

The J gene is TRBJ2-1, the V gene TRBV6-2 or TRBV6-3; D perhaps matches TRBD2 (6 bases). Trimming cost V 9 bases and J 8 bases, with 20 bases left between them. Germline-derived CDR1 and CDR2 are MNHEY and SVGEGT. The CDR3 is made up of 14 amino acids. CDR3 bases: TGTGCCAGTGAACTAGTGGGAGGTACGGATGAGCAGTTCTTC. Protein sequence: CASELVGGTDEQFF.

This clonotype has just a few counts. Just one base apart from a much larger clone, this may be a read error. The rearrangement joins TRBV5-6 to TRBJ2-1; no firm D call. V lost 6 bases and J lost 0, with 10 bases in between. CDR1 is SGHDT and CDR2 is YYEEEE in the germline V gene. The CDR3 covers 14 residues. The CDR3 DNA sequence: TGTGCCAGCAACTCGGTGGTCTCCTACAATGAGCAGTTCTTC. This encodes CASNSVVSYNEQFF.

With regard to this clonotype: This may arise from a read error, as a much more abundant clone is one base away. The rearrangement uses TRBV2 and TRBJ2-2; D is perhaps TRBD1 or TRBD2 (5 bases each). CDR3 length: 15 amino acids. The germline V gene encodes CDR1 SNHLY and CDR2 FYNNEI. The CDR3 loop reads CTSSGGEVLPGELFF. CDR3 sequence (DNA): TGTACCAGCAGTGGGGGAGAAGTGCTTCCCGGGGAGCTGTTTTTT.

As DNA, the CDR3 is TGTGCCAGCAGTAAGGACAGGCTAAGAACAGATACGCAGTATTTT. This gives the protein CASSKDRLRTDTQYF. The chain uses TRBV5-6 and TRBJ2-3; TRBD1 matches at 7 bases. The germline CDR1 and CDR2 sequences are SGHDT and YYEEEE. The CDR3 is made up of 15 amino acids. Trimming removed 5 bases from V and 3 bases from J; junction bases left unmatched: 9.